The rows below give T cell receptor beta chains drawn from one sample of a study of T-cell reconstitution after alpha-beta-depleted transplantation in children. MiXCR, run by TCRdb on the PCR reads, gives a single entry per CDR3 protein. The sample lists about 440,000 distinct CDR3 sequences; about 40% were seen once. The sequencing here drew on PBMCs, taken before TCRalphabeta/CD19-depleted stem cell transplant. Every receptor here comes from a girl between 2 and 10 years old with aplastic anemia, due to receive a stem cell transplant. Both conserved end residues are part of each CDR3. The D gene is left open where the match is weak.

v_gene: TRBV27
d_gene: -
j_gene: TRBJ2-6
CDR3aa: CASSFRQVSSGANVLTF

v_gene: TRBV20-1
d_gene: -
j_gene: TRBJ2-3
CDR3aa: CSASPYTDTQYF

v_gene: TRBV7-2
d_gene: -
j_gene: TRBJ2-3
CDR3aa: CASSLGAGPDTQYF

v_gene: TRBV4-2
d_gene: TRBD1
j_gene: TRBJ1-2
CDR3aa: CASSQDNWDRKRGYTF

v_gene: TRBV7-6
d_gene: -
j_gene: TRBJ2-7
CDR3aa: CASSLAQHEQYF

v_gene: TRBV29-1
d_gene: -
j_gene: TRBJ1-1
CDR3aa: CSVKRDGGRTEAFF

v_gene: TRBV7-8
d_gene: TRBD1
j_gene: TRBJ1-5
CDR3aa: CASSEGAGSNQPQHF

v_gene: TRBV12-3/TRBV12-4
d_gene: -
j_gene: TRBJ2-3
CDR3aa: CASSPQTVSTDTQYF

v_gene: TRBV15
d_gene: TRBD2
j_gene: TRBJ2-5
CDR3aa: CATSRGTSDKETQYF

v_gene: TRBV7-9
d_gene: -
j_gene: TRBJ2-5
CDR3aa: CASSRGGLIQETQYF

v_gene: TRBV7-9
d_gene: TRBD2
j_gene: TRBJ2-1
CDR3aa: CASSLGGVNNEQFF

v_gene: TRBV3-1
d_gene: -
j_gene: TRBJ2-7
CDR3aa: CASSQLGPTYEQYF

v_gene: TRBV12-3/TRBV12-4
d_gene: -
j_gene: TRBJ1-2
CDR3aa: CASSFTGSIHGYTF

v_gene: TRBV20-1
d_gene: TRBD2
j_gene: TRBJ2-3
CDR3aa: CSARAPGLATDTQYF

v_gene: TRBV7-9
d_gene: TRBD1
j_gene: TRBJ2-7
CDR3aa: CASSSGTGVEQYF

v_gene: TRBV4-1
d_gene: TRBD1
j_gene: TRBJ2-7
CDR3aa: CASSNRDSNSYEQYF

v_gene: TRBV12-3/TRBV12-4
d_gene: TRBD1
j_gene: TRBJ1-1
CDR3aa: CASRHRGMNTEAFF

v_gene: TRBV12-3/TRBV12-4
d_gene: TRBD1
j_gene: TRBJ1-3
CDR3aa: CASSPDSTGGGNTIYF

v_gene: TRBV29-1
d_gene: -
j_gene: TRBJ1-1
CDR3aa: CSVENPGGLDTEAFF

v_gene: TRBV20-1
d_gene: TRBD2
j_gene: TRBJ2-5
CDR3aa: CSARGTSGRETQYF

v_gene: TRBV7-6
d_gene: -
j_gene: TRBJ2-7
CDR3aa: CASSQSPGAGGIVQYF

v_gene: TRBV20-1
d_gene: -
j_gene: TRBJ2-7
CDR3aa: CSAPGPLGTGWYEQYF

v_gene: TRBV10-2
d_gene: -
j_gene: TRBJ2-1
CDR3aa: CASSDTGTHSYNEQFF

v_gene: TRBV20-1
d_gene: -
j_gene: TRBJ2-3
CDR3aa: CSARDRGGIDTQYF

v_gene: TRBV27
d_gene: TRBD2
j_gene: TRBJ2-1
CDR3aa: CASSSSLAGVLEQFF

v_gene: TRBV6-1
d_gene: -
j_gene: TRBJ2-2
CDR3aa: CASTAGPLTENTGELFF

v_gene: TRBV6-5
d_gene: -
j_gene: TRBJ2-7
CDR3aa: CASSYRTGPEQYF

v_gene: TRBV5-1
d_gene: -
j_gene: TRBJ1-5
CDR3aa: CASSVDSINQPQHF

v_gene: TRBV15
d_gene: -
j_gene: TRBJ1-3
CDR3aa: CATSPPGFGNTIYF

v_gene: TRBV20-1
d_gene: TRBD1
j_gene: TRBJ1-2
CDR3aa: CSAFITLGQGESGYTF

v_gene: TRBV25-1
d_gene: -
j_gene: TRBJ2-3
CDR3aa: CASSEFEITDTQYF

v_gene: TRBV27
d_gene: -
j_gene: TRBJ1-6
CDR3aa: CASSLAAISNSPLHF

v_gene: TRBV27
d_gene: TRBD1
j_gene: TRBJ2-7
CDR3aa: CASSFRETGTPYEQYF

v_gene: TRBV7-6
d_gene: TRBD1
j_gene: TRBJ2-3
CDR3aa: CASSPRDRVFTDTQYF

v_gene: TRBV6-1
d_gene: -
j_gene: TRBJ2-6
CDR3aa: CASSRDSGANVLTF

v_gene: TRBV2
d_gene: TRBD1
j_gene: TRBJ2-1
CDR3aa: CASSRSGTGYNEQFF

v_gene: TRBV7-9
d_gene: -
j_gene: TRBJ1-1
CDR3aa: CASSFTASEAFF

v_gene: TRBV24-1
d_gene: -
j_gene: TRBJ2-5
CDR3aa: CATSDSVEGTGETQYF

v_gene: TRBV6-5
d_gene: TRBD1
j_gene: TRBJ2-2
CDR3aa: CATRLGTANTGDLFF

v_gene: TRBV9
d_gene: -
j_gene: TRBJ2-5
CDR3aa: CASSVVGTEETQYF

v_gene: TRBV12-3/TRBV12-4
d_gene: -
j_gene: TRBJ2-6
CDR3aa: CASSLRESGANVLTF

v_gene: TRBV5-4
d_gene: TRBD2
j_gene: TRBJ2-2
CDR3aa: CASSLGLAGGHDGELFF

v_gene: TRBV29-1
d_gene: -
j_gene: TRBJ1-4
CDR3aa: CSVVLAHANEKLFF

v_gene: TRBV5-1
d_gene: -
j_gene: TRBJ1-1
CDR3aa: CASSSARGAGGTEAFF

v_gene: TRBV12-3/TRBV12-4
d_gene: -
j_gene: TRBJ2-5
CDR3aa: CASSLAYILEGETQYF

v_gene: TRBV10-1
d_gene: -
j_gene: TRBJ2-1
CDR3aa: CASSRDSDNEQFF

v_gene: TRBV19
d_gene: -
j_gene: TRBJ2-1
CDR3aa: CASSMGGGSSYNEQFF

v_gene: TRBV7-9
d_gene: -
j_gene: TRBJ2-3
CDR3aa: CASSLVPDTDTQYF

v_gene: TRBV20-1
d_gene: TRBD2
j_gene: TRBJ2-7
CDR3aa: CSASPTSGVYEQYF

v_gene: TRBV30
d_gene: -
j_gene: TRBJ2-7
CDR3aa: CAWSVPGTYEQYF

v_gene: TRBV27
d_gene: -
j_gene: TRBJ2-5
CDR3aa: CASSFTPGASETQYF